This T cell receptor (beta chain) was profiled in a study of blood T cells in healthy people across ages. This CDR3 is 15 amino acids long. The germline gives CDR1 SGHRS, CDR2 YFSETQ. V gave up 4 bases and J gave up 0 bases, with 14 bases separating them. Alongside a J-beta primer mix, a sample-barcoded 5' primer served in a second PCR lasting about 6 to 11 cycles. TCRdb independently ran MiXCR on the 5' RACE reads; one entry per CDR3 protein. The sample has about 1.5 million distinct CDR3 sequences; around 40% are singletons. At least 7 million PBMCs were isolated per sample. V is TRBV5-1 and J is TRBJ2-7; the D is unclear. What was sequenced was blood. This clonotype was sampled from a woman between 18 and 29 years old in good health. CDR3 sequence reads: CASSGTRALSYEQYF. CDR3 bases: TGCGCCAGCAGCGGAACCCGGGCACTCTCCTACGAGCAGTACTTC.